The clone carrying this T cell receptor beta chain was detected only once. TCRdb keeps only in-frame clones here, not all; method: immunoSEQ multiplex PCR. The table shows around 45,000 clones, with more than 90% occurring only once. The sample belongs to a study of T cell changes during pregnancy in multiple sclerosis. CDR1 SGHDT and CDR2 YYEEEE come from the germline V gene. The length of the CDR3 is 17 residues. Losses at the gene ends were 4 bases for V and 7 bases for J; bases not matched to a gene: 16. This TCR came from a female donor in good health, enrolled as a control in a pregnancy study. This chain joins TRBV5-6 and TRBJ2-1; 8 bases are shared with TRBD1. This sample comprised CD4+ T cells from peripheral blood mononuclear cells, obtained in the second trimester of pregnancy. The CDR3 sequence: CASSIQGGVRGQNEQFF. The CDR3 DNA sequence: TGTGCCAGCAGCATTCAAGGAGGGGTCAGGGGGCAGAATGAGCAGTTCTTC.